The T cell receptor beta chain described here comes from a study of T cell responses to AZD1222 COVID-19 vaccine. Broader study findings: A rise in Spike-specific TCR breadth and depth followed two AZD1222 doses. Vaccine-associated CD4 TCRs ranged over spike, dominating at 160-218 and 743-854. Every sample of the repertoires postdated the peak T cell response.

Turning to this clone: Its antigen is currently unknown.

Germline CDR1 is KGHSH and CDR2 is LQKENI. CDR3 length: 13 residues. Trimming shortened V by 3 bases and J by 7 bases, and 9 bases separated the two germline ends. TCRdb's copy holds only in-frame clones and misses some; the assay was immunoSEQ multiplex PCR. The sample has more than 95,000 clones; roughly 91% are singletons. This specimen was peripheral blood, taken 28 days after the second AZD1222 dose. This sequence joins TRBV18 and TRBJ1-4; no firm D call. This clonotype originated in an adult who received the AZD1222 COVID-19 vaccine. Here the CDR3 reads CASSPGFREKLFF. The CDR3 DNA follows: TGTGCCAGCTCACCCGGATTCCGTGAAAAACTGTTTTTT.